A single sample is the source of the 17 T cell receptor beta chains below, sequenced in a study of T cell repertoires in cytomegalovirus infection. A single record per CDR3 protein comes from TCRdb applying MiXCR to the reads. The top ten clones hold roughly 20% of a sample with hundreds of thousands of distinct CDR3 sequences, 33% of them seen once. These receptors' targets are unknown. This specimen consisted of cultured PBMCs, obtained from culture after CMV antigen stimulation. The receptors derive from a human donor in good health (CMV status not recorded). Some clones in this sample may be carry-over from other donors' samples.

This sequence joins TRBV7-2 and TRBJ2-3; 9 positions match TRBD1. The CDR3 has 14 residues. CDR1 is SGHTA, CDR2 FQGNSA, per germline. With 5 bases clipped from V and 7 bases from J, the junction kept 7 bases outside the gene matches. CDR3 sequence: CASSRGQGQYTQYF. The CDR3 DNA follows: TGTGCCAGCAGCCGGGGACAGGGACAGTATACGCAGTATTTT.

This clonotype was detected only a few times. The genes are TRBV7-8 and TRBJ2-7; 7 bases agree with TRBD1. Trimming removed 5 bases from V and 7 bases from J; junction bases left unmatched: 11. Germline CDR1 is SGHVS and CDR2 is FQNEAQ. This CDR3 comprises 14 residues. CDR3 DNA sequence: TGTGCCAGCAGCCCTCGACAGGGAGCGAGTGAGCAGTACTTC. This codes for CASSPRQGASEQYF.

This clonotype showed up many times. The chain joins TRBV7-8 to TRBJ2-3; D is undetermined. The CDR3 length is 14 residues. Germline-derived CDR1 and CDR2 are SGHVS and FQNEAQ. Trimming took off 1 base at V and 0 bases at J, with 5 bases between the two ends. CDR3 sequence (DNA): TGTGCCAGCAGCTTAGAACACAGCACAGATACGCAGTATTTT. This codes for CASSLEHSTDTQYF.

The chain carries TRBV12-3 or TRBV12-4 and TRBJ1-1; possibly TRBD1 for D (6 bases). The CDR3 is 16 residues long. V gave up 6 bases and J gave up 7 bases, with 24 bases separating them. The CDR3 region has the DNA TGTGCCAGCAGCGACCCGAGACAGGCCCCCGGGTATGAAGCTTTCTTT. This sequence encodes CASSDPRQAPGYEAFF.

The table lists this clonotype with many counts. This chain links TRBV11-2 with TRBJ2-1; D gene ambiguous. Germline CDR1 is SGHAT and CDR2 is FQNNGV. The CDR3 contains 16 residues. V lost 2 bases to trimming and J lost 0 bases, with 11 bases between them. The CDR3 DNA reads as TGTGCCAGCAGCTTAAGGCCGTCTAGCTCCTACAATGAGCAGTTCTTC. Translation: CASSLRPSSSYNEQFF.

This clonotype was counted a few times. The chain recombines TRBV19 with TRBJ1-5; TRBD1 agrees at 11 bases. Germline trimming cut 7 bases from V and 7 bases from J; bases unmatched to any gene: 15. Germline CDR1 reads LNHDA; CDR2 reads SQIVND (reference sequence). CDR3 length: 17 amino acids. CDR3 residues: CASTPDRGQGVEQPQHF. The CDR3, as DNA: TGTGCCAGTACCCCAGACAGGGGACAGGGGGTTGAACAGCCCCAGCATTTT.

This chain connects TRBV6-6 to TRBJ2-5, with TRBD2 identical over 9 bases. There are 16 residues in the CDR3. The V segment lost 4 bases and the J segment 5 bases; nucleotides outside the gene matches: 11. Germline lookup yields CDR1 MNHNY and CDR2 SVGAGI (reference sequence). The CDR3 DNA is TGTGCCAGCAGTTTTAGCGGGGGCCGAGAGGGGGAGACCCAGTACTTC. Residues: CASSFSGGREGETQYF.

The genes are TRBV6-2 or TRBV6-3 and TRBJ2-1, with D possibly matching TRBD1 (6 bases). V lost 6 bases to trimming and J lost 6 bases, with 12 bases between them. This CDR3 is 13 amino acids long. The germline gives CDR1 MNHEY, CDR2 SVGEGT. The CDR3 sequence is CASRGQNTNEQFF. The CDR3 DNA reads TGTGCCAGCAGAGGACAGAACACCAATGAGCAGTTCTTC.

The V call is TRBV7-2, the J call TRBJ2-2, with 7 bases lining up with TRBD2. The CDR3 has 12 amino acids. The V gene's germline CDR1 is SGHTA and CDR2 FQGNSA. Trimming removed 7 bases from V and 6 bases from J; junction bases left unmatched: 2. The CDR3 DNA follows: TGTGCCAGCACCGCGGGGGCCGGGGAGCTGTTTTTT. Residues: CASTAGAGELFF.

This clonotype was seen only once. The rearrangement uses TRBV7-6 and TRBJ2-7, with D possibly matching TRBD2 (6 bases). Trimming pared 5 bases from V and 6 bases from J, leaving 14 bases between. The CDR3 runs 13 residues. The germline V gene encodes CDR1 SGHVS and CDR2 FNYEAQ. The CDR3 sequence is CASSLVIGSEQYF. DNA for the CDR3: TGTGCCAGCAGCCTAGTCATCGGGAGCGAGCAGTACTTC. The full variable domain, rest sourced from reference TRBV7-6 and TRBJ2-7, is GAGVSQSPRYKVTKRGQDVALRCDPISGHVSLYWYRQALGQGPEFLTYFNYEAQQDKSGLPNDRFSAERPEGSISTLTIQRTEQRDSAMYRCASSLVIGSEQYFGPGTRLTVT.

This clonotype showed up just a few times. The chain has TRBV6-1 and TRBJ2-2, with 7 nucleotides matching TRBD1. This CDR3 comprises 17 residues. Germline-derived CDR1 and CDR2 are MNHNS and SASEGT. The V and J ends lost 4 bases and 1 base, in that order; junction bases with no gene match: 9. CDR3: CASSGAPGQQNTGELFF. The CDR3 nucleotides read TGTGCCAGCAGTGGAGCCCCGGGACAGCAGAACACCGGGGAGCTGTTTTTT.

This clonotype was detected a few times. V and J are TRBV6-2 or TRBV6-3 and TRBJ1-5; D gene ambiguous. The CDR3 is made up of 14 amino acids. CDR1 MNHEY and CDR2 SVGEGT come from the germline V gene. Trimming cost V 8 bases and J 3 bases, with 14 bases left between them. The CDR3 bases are TGTGCCAGCGGGCTGTTTATAGCCAATCAGCCCCAGCATTTT. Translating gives CASGLFIANQPQHF.

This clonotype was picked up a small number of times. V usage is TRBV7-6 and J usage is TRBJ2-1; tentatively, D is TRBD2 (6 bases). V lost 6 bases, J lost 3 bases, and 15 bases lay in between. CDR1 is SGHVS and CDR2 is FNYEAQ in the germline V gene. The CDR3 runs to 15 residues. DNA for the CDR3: TGTGCCAGCAGTTCACTAGCTTTGGTCTACAATGAGCAGTTCTTC. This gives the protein CASSSLALVYNEQFF.

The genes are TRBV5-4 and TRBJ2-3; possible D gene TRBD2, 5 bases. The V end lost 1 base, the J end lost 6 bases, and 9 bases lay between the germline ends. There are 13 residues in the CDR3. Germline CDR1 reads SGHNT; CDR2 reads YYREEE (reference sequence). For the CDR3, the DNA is TGTGCCAGCAGCTTGTGGCCGGGGGATACGCAGTATTTT. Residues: CASSLWPGDTQYF.

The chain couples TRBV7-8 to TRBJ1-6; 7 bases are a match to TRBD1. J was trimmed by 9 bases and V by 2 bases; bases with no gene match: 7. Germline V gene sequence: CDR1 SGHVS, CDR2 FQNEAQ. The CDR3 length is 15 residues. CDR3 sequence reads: CASSLLTGMGSPLHF. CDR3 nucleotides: TGTGCCAGCAGCTTACTGACAGGGATGGGTTCACCCCTCCACTTT. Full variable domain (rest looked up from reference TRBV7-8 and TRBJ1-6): GAGVSQSPRYKVAKRGQDVALRCDPISGHVSLFWYQQALGQGPEFLTYFQNEAQLDKSGLPSDRFFAERPEGSVSTLKIQRTQQEDSAVYLCASSLLTGMGSPLHFGNGTRLTVT.

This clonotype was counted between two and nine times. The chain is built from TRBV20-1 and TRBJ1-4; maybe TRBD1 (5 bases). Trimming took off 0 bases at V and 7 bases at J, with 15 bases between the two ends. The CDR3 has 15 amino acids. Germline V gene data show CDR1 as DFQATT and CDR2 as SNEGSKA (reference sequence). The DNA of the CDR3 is TGCAGTGCTAGAGATCGGATCAGGGCAGGTGAAAAACTGTTTTTT. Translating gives CSARDRIRAGEKLFF.

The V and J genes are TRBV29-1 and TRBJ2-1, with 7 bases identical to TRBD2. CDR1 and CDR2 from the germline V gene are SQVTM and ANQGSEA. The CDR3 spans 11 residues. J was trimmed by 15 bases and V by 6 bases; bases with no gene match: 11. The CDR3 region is CSVVDAGVVFF. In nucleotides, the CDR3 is TGCAGCGTCGTTGACGCGGGAGTGGTGTTCTTC.